Listed below are T cell receptor beta chains from one sample, sequenced in a study of blood T cell repertoires in COVID-19. Only in-frame clones appear in the TCRdb table, and some are missing; sequencing was by immunoSEQ multiplex PCR. The sample contains 75,000 to 100,000 clones, around 90% of which appear only once. Sequences were obtained from peripheral blood. The receptors were gathered from a man aged 70-80 years with acute or convalescent COVID-19. The CDR3 runs from the conserved cysteine through the conserved F or W. The size field is filled for only some rows; it gives once, few, many or a size class.

13,NA,TRBJ2-2,TRBV7-9,CASSFRGSGELFF
14,NA,TRBJ2-3,TRBV7-9,CATPPGQITDTQYF
14,NA,TRBJ2-1,TRBV7-3,CASSSSGGQGEQFF
13,NA,TRBJ1-5,TRBV6-1,CASSENRVQPQHF
14,NA,TRBJ2-2,TRBV19,CASSPGQFAGELFF
13,NA,TRBJ1-4,TRBV7-9,CASSGGFNEKLFF
15,NA,TRBJ1-2,TRBV5-1,CASSPRTGVSEGYTF
14,NA,TRBJ1-4,TRBV28,CASGRTGGGEKLFF
14,few,TRBJ1-2,TRBV19,CASKMPGGSQGYTF
16,NA,TRBJ2-1,TRBV5-1,CASSSLDRGRGDEQFF
15,once,TRBJ1-2,TRBV7-2,CASSSNRFSSYGYTF
15,NA,TRBJ2-5,TRBV6-5,CASSSQTGGRETQYF
17,NA,TRBJ1-5,TRBV6-2/TRBV6-3,CASRPSGGTDSNQPQHF
13,NA,TRBJ1-2,TRBV27,CASFGGVHYGYTF
15,NA,TRBJ2-2,TRBV10-2,CASNLAGGPGGELFF
17,NA,TRBJ2-2,TRBV5-1,CASSPTQGFATTGELFF
14,NA,TRBJ2-5,TRBV14,CASNGLAGRETQYF
14,NA,TRBJ2-5,TRBV19,CASSIHRAMETQYF
19,NA,TRBJ1-5,TRBV28,CASSLGDGTLDYSNQPQHF
18,NA,TRBJ1-4,TRBV19,CASRPGSGTGTTNEKLFF
15,NA,TRBJ1-1,TRBV2,CASSGQGARLYGAFF
15,NA,TRBJ1-2,TRBV14,CASSKLTGGDYGYTF
20,NA,TRBJ1-6,TRBV18,CASSPLVTGTGGSYNSPLHF
16,NA,TRBJ1-4,TRBV2,CASSQNGQGVYEKLFF
14,NA,TRBJ2-2,TRBV20-1,CSASRGGNTGELFF
16,NA,TRBJ1-6,TRBV11-2,CASSQMGSSYNSPLHF
14,few,TRBJ1-4,TRBV5-5,CASSPRTVNEKLFF
13,NA,TRBJ1-3,TRBV28,CASSFSSGNTIYF
13,NA,TRBJ1-2,TRBV3-1/TRBV3-2,CASSPTGVGGYTF
14,NA,TRBJ1-2,TRBV27,CASSWDRGSYGYTF
15,NA,TRBJ1-2,TRBV10-3,CAISPTGHYNYGYTF
12,NA,TRBJ2-2,TRBV9,CASSPRLGELFF
15,NA,TRBJ1-6,TRBV7-3,CASSWTGGSGSPLHF
14,NA,TRBJ1-1,TRBV3-1/TRBV3-2,CASSQRAGGREAFF
13,NA,TRBJ2-2,TRBV5-1,CASSLDLSGELFF
13,NA,TRBJ1-1,TRBV9,CASSGQVNTEAFF
11,NA,TRBJ1-1,TRBV30,CAWSVRGEAFF